Here is one TCR beta chain with its context. The identical CDR3 is also encoded by other nucleotide sequences in the sample. The sample is drawn from a study of control samples from healthy donors and cancer patients. This CDR3 region has 12 residues. With 3 bases removed from V and 2 bases from J, the gap between germline ends came to 7 bases. CDR1 is DFQATT and CDR2 is SNEGSKA in the germline V gene (reference sequence). Sequencing used immunoSEQ multiplex PCR; TCRdb keeps in-frame clones, though not all of them. The sample holds hundreds of thousands of clones, approximately 90% seen once. The sequencing sample was made of PBMCs. This chain joins TRBV20-1 and TRBJ1-1; no clear D. The sequence was obtained from a man aged 40-55 years with head and neck cancer. CDR3 sequence reads: CSASLENTEAFF. The DNA of the CDR3 is TGCAGTGCTAGTCTGGAAAACACTGAAGCTTTCTTT.